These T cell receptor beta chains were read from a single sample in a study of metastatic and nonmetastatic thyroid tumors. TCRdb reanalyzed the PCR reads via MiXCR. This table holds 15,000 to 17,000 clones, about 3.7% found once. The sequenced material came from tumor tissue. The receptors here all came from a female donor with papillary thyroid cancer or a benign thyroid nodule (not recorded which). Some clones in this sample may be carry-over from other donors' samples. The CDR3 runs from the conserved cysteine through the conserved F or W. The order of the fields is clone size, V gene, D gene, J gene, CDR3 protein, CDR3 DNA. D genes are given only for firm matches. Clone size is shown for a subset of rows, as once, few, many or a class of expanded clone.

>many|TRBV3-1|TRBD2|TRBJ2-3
CASSQRTSGSTDTQYF
TGTGCCAGCAGCCAGAGGACTAGCGGGTCCACAGATACGCAGTATTTT
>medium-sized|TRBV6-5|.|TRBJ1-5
CASSYSPRQPQHF
TGTGCCAGCAGTTACTCTCCTCGTCAGCCCCAGCATTTT
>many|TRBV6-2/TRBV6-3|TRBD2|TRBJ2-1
CASSYLAGGTSYNEQFF
TGTGCCAGCAGTTATCTAGCGGGAGGAACCTCATACAATGAGCAGTTCTTC
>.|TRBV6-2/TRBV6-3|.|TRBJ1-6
CASTFNPPATSYNSPLHF
TGTGCCAGCACTTTCAACCCGCCCGCGACCTCGTATAATTCACCCCTCCACTTT
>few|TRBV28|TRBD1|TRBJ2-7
CASSSQDRVEDEQYF
TGTGCCAGCAGTTCCCAGGACAGGGTTGAGGACGAGCAGTACTTC
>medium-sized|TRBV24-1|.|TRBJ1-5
CATSDSDRPNQPQHF
TGTGCCACCAGTGACTCAGACAGGCCGAATCAGCCCCAGCATTTT
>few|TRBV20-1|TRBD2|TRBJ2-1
CSAIAGGGNEQFF
TGCAGTGCCATAGCGGGAGGGGGCAATGAGCAGTTCTTC
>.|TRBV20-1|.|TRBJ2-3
CSARDGGRATDTQYF
TGCAGTGCTAGAGATGGGGGGCGGGCCACAGATACGCAGTATTTT
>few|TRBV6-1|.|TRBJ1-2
CASSPSEIMNYGYTF
TGTGCCAGCAGCCCCTCGGAGATTATGAACTATGGTTACACCTTC
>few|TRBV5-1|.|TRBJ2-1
CASSLANPKDEQFF
TGCGCCAGCAGCTTGGCCAACCCAAAGGATGAGCAGTTCTTC
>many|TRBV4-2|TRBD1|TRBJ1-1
CASSLTGANTEAFF
TGTGCCAGCAGCCTGACAGGGGCGAACACTGAAGCTTTCTTT
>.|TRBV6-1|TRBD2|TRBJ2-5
CASRDRGLAQETQYF
TGTGCCAGCAGAGACCGAGGACTAGCCCAAGAGACCCAGTACTTC
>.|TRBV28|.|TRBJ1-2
CASSQGRTNYGYTF
TGTGCCAGCAGCCAGGGACGGACTAACTATGGCTACACCTTC
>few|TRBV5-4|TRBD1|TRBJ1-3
CASSAVQGVSGNTIYF
TGTGCCAGCAGCGCAGTGCAGGGGGTCTCTGGAAACACCATATATTTT
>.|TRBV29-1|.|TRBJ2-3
CSVTGTDTQYF
TGCAGCGTAACAGGCACAGATACGCAGTATTTT
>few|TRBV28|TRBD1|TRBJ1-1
CASVYFGTVAGAFF
TGTGCCAGCGTTTATTTTGGGACAGTGGCAGGGGCTTTCTTT
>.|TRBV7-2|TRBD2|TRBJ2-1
CASSLTSGGDDEQFF
TGTGCCAGCAGCTTAACTAGCGGGGGGGACGATGAGCAGTTCTTC
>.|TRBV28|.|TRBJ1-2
CASSLWTNYGYTF
TGTGCCAGCAGTTTATGGACTAACTATGGCTACACCTTC
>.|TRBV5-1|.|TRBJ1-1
CASSLSSLNTEAFF
TGCGCCAGCAGCTTAAGTTCTTTGAACACTGAAGCTTTCTTT
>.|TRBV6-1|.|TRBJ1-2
CASTPRGEDYGYTF
TGTGCCAGCACCCCCCGAGGGGAGGACTATGGCTACACCTTC
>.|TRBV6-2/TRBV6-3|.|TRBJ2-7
CASMVADPYEQYF
TGTGCCAGCATGGTAGCAGACCCCTACGAGCAGTACTTC
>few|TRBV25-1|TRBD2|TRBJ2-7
CASSGTSGNYEQYF
TGTGCCAGCAGCGGGACTAGCGGGAACTACGAGCAGTACTTC
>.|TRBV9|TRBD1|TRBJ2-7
CASSVGAGGVYEQYF
TGTGCCAGCAGCGTAGGGGCAGGGGGCGTCTACGAGCAGTACTTC
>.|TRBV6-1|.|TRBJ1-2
CASSEVGDTVYGYTF
TGTGCCAGCAGTGAAGTCGGCGACACAGTCTATGGCTACACCTTC
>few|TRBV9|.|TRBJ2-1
CASSASDNGQFF
TGTGCCAGCAGCGCTAGCGACAATGGGCAGTTCTTC
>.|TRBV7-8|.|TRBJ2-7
CASSLPRVGEQYF
TGTGCCAGCAGCTTACCTAGGGTAGGGGAGCAGTACTTC